The entry that follows covers one T cell receptor (beta chain) sequence. Trimming removed 0 bases from V and 5 bases from J, with 2 bases in between. This CDR3 is 12 amino acids long. Per germline, CDR1 SGHTA and CDR2 FQGTGA. The data are from a study of blood T cell repertoires in COVID-19. Study-wide background: Acute and convalescent COVID-19 specimens originated in the United States, Italy and Spain. PBMCs, B-cell-depleted T cells, or T cells provided the cDNA or gDNA that made up the material.

Original processing methods: Estimation of nucleated cell counts relied on the amplification of reference gene primers. The assay was immunoSEQ multiplex PCR, and TCRdb's table has in-frame clones only and misses some. V, J and clone size were drawn from that table, and D and trimming were deduced from the DNA. The sample lists approximately 82,000 clones; 80% to 90% were seen once. Sequencing was performed on peripheral blood. The gene calls are TRBV7-3 and TRBJ2-1, with D hard to call. This clonotype originated in a man aged 70-80 years with active or convalescent COVID-19. The CDR3 reads CASSLTDNEQFF. The CDR3 region has the DNA TGTGCCAGCAGCTTAACCGACAATGAGCAGTTCTTC.